The clone carrying this TCR beta chain occurred once. The protocol was immunoSEQ multiplex PCR, while the TCRdb copy is restricted to in-frame clones and leaves out a portion. The repertoire includes about 68,000 clones, just under 95% of them detected once, and around 4.5% sits in the top ten. CDR1 and CDR2 (germline): SGDLS, YYNGEE. V was clipped by 0 bases and J by 4 bases, with 13 bases between them. The CDR3 has 15 residues. The rearrangement links TRBV9 to TRBJ1-1; a possible D gene is TRBD1 (5 bases). The sequence derives from a man aged 40-49 years with rheumatoid arthritis. What was sequenced was PBMCs. The CDR3 here is CASSVEGRAATEAFF. In DNA form, the CDR3 reads TGTGCCAGCAGCGTAGAGGGCAGGGCGGCCACTGAAGCTTTCTTT.